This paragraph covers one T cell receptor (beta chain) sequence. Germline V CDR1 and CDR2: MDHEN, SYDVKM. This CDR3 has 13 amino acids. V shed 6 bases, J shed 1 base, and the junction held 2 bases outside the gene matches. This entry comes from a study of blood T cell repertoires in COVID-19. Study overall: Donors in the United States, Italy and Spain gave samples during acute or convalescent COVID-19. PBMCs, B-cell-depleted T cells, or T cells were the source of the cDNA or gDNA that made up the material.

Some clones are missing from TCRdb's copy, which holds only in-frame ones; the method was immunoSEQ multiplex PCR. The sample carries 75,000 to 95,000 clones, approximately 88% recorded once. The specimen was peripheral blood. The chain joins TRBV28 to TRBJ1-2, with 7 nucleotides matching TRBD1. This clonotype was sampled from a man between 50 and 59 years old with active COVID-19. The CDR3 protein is CASSRDSNYGYTF. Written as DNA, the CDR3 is TGTGCCAGCAGCCGGGACAGTAACTATGGCTACACCTTC.